Each of the 23 T cell receptor beta chains below was sequenced from the same sample in a study of cytomegalovirus exposure and HLA in healthy donors (dated by TCRdb to the late 2010s). Libraries came from the immunoSEQ multiplex PCR assay. A mixture of 60 forward primers for TCR Vbeta segments and 13 reverse primers for TCR Jbeta segments was used in the multiplex PCR. Entries here come from immuneACCESS through TCRdb and include only in-frame sequences with V and J called. Some clones fail to appear in such tables; in the studies checked, an unresolved V gene covers under half of the shortfall, and the cause of the remainder is unknown. A total of fewer than 200,000 clones appear in this sample, over 75% of them only once. The ten biggest clones cover 2.4% of the sample. Sequencing input: PBMCs. The receptor set was obtained from a man aged 55 to 70 in good health and CMV-seronegative.

The gene calls are TRBV28 and TRBJ2-1; 8 bases line up with TRBD1. The V gene end was trimmed by 4 bases and the J gene end by 9 bases; junction bases not matched to a gene: 11. The CDR3 loop spans 15 amino acids. The germline gives CDR1 MDHEN, CDR2 SYDVKM. The CDR3 loop is CASSSPTGEVAEQFF. CDR3 nucleotide sequence: TGTGCCAGCAGTTCTCCGACAGGGGAAGTCGCTGAGCAGTTCTTC.

V is TRBV2 and J is TRBJ2-1; D is possibly TRBD2 (6 bases). This CDR3 contains 12 residues. V gave up 6 bases and J gave up 5 bases, with 8 bases separating them. Per the germline V gene, CDR1 is SNHLY and CDR2 is FYNNEI. The CDR3 sequence: CASSRENNEQFF. The CDR3 DNA reads TGTGCCAGCAGCCGGGAGAACAATGAGCAGTTCTTC.

This clone was counted once. The genes are TRBV15 and TRBJ2-2; 10 bases are a match to TRBD2. Germline V gene lookup returns CDR1 LNHNV and CDR2 YYDKDF (reference sequence). Trimming cost V 2 bases and J 6 bases; bases outside gene matches: 3. The CDR3 extends over 15 amino acids. CDR3 sequence (DNA): TGTGCCACCAGCAGAAGCGGGGGGGCCCCCGGGGAGCTGTTTTTT. Its translation: CATSRSGGAPGELFF.

This clone was seen once. This chain links TRBV4-2 with TRBJ1-2, with no clear D. Germline V gene sequence: CDR1 LGHNA, CDR2 YNFKEQ. V dropped 2 bases and J dropped 3 bases, with 4 bases sitting between them. The CDR3 has 12 residues. The CDR3 region is CASSQRDYGYTF. The CDR3 nucleotides read TGTGCCAGCAGCCAAAGAGACTATGGCTACACCTTC.

The V call is TRBV5-1, the J call TRBJ2-5; possibly TRBD2 for D (5 bases). The ends were cut back, 2 bases at V and 2 bases at J, with 13 bases in the middle. CDR3 length equals 15 residues. Looked up from germline, CDR1 is SGHRS and CDR2 is YFSETQ. The CDR3 DNA reads as TGCGCCAGCAGCTTTCCCGGCGGGCTTCAAGAGACCCAGTACTTC. This codes for CASSFPGGLQETQYF.

The CDR3 DNA reads as TGTGCCAGCAGCTTGGGACTAGCGGGAGGGAAAGATACGCAGTATTTT. Translation: CASSLGLAGGKDTQYF. The rearrangement uses TRBV11-3 and TRBJ2-3; 16 bases line up with TRBD2. Trimming cost V 3 bases and J 5 bases; bases outside gene matches: 2. Germline V gene sequence: CDR1 SGHNT, CDR2 YENEEA. The CDR3 is made up of 16 amino acids.

The V and J genes are TRBV7-6 and TRBJ2-3; 10 positions agree with TRBD1. V lost 5 bases to trimming and J lost 4 bases; unmatched junction nucleotides: 6. In germline, CDR1 is SGHVS, CDR2 FNYEAQ. The CDR3 sequence is 15 residues long. The CDR3: CASSATGTGADTQYF. In DNA form, the CDR3 reads TGTGCCAGCAGCGCAACCGGGACAGGGGCAGATACGCAGTATTTT.

The V and J genes are TRBV9 and TRBJ2-7; 10 bases match TRBD2. The CDR3 loop spans 15 amino acids. V lost 0 bases, J lost 1 base, and 1 base stayed unmatched. Germline CDR1 SGDLS, CDR2 YYNGEE. In DNA, the CDR3 is TGTGCCAGCAGCGTAGGAGCGGGAGGGTCCTACGAGCAGTACTTC. The encoded protein is CASSVGAGGSYEQYF.

The chain links TRBV5-4 to TRBJ2-3; perhaps TRBD1 as D (5 bases). CDR1 and CDR2 (germline): SGHNT, YYREEE (reference sequence). V gave up 4 bases and J gave up 2 bases, with 14 bases separating them. The CDR3 is 15 amino acids. The CDR3 DNA reads as TGTGCCAGCAGCCGGACATCTACAGTCACAGATACGCAGTATTTT. It translates to CASSRTSTVTDTQYF. The full variable domain, rest sourced from reference TRBV5-4 and TRBJ2-3, is ETGVTQSPTHLIKTRGQQVTLRCSSQSGHNTVSWYQQALGQGPQFIFQYYREEENGRGNFPPRFSGLQFPNYSSELNVNALELDDSALYLCASSRTSTVTDTQYFGPGTRLTVL.

V is TRBV2 and J is TRBJ2-1; possible D gene TRBD1, 6 bases. The CDR3 consists of 14 residues. Trimming took off 7 bases at V and 4 bases at J, with 14 bases between the two ends. Germline V gives CDR1 SNHLY, CDR2 FYNNEI. CDR3 sequence: CASNHRDNYNEQFF. CDR3 DNA sequence: TGTGCCAGCAACCACCGGGACAATTACAATGAGCAGTTCTTC.

The chain uses TRBV7-9 and TRBJ1-3; D not resolved. V was trimmed by 11 bases and J by 5 bases, leaving 16 bases between them. CDR1 and CDR2 from the germline V gene are SEHNR and FQNEAQ (reference sequence). There are 13 residues in the CDR3. CDR3 nucleotides: TGTGCCTCAGCTCCCCGGGAACGAAACACCATATATTTT. This sequence encodes CASAPRERNTIYF.

The rearrangement uses TRBV19 and TRBJ2-5, with D tentatively TRBD2 (6 bases). In germline, CDR1 is LNHDA, CDR2 SQIVND (reference sequence). V gave up 5 bases and J gave up 5 bases, with 12 bases separating them. The CDR3 runs to 13 residues. As DNA, the CDR3 is TGTGCCAGTAGTGGGACTGAGAGGGAGACCCAGTACTTC. The encoded protein is CASSGTERETQYF.

The J gene is TRBJ1-2, the V gene TRBV10-3; D is unclear. This CDR3 is 14 amino acids long. Germline V CDR1 and CDR2: ENHRY, SYGVKD. The V and J ends lost 8 bases and 2 bases respectively, with 15 bases between them. For the CDR3, the DNA is TGTGCCATCCCCAGCGACGGCGGAAACTATGGCTACACCTTC. Translated: CAIPSDGGNYGYTF.

This clone was recorded a few times. Other DNA sequences of this sample code for an identical CDR3. The chain couples TRBV5-1 to TRBJ1-3; D is undetermined. CDR3 length equals 13 residues. V lost 0 bases and J lost 4, with 5 bases in between. From germline, CDR1 is SGHRS and CDR2 YFSETQ. DNA of the CDR3: TGCGCCAGCAGCTTGGCGGGGGGAAACACCATATATTTT. Translated: CASSLAGGNTIYF.

This clone was observed a handful of times. The chain has TRBV30 and TRBJ2-1; 8 nucleotides line up with TRBD2. The length of the CDR3 is 14 residues. J lost 4 bases, V lost 3 bases, and 5 bases had no gene match. Per the germline V gene, CDR1 is GTSNPN and CDR2 is SVGIG (reference sequence). CDR3 residues: CAWSTSGGYNEQFF. The CDR3 DNA reads TGTGCCTGGAGCACGAGCGGGGGTTACAATGAGCAGTTCTTC.

This clone was seen a handful of times. The chain joins TRBV5-1 to TRBJ2-7; 12 bases line up with TRBD2. J was trimmed by 4 bases and V by 4 bases; bases with no gene match: 6. Germline V gives CDR1 SGHRS, CDR2 YFSETQ. The CDR3 is 15 amino acids. The DNA for the CDR3 is TGCGCCAGCAGCACGACTAGCGGGAGATTGTACGAGCAGTACTTC. This gives the protein CASSTTSGRLYEQYF.

The count of this clone is one. The CDR3 reads CASSAQGIWTEAFF. In nucleotides, the CDR3 is TGTGCCAGTAGTGCACAGGGGATCTGGACTGAAGCTTTCTTT. The chain links TRBV19 to TRBJ1-1; 7 bases agree with TRBD1. The CDR3 length is 14 residues. V lost 5 bases, J lost 5 bases, and 8 bases stayed unmatched. Germline CDR1 reads LNHDA; CDR2 reads SQIVND (reference sequence). Using reference TRBV19 and TRBJ1-1 for the parts outside the CDR3, the full variable domain is DGGITQSPKYLFRKEGQNVTLSCEQNLNHDAMYWYRQDPGQGLRLIYYSQIVNDFQKGDIAEGYSVSREKKESFPLTVTSAQKNPTAFYLCASSAQGIWTEAFFGQGTRLTVV.

Here the CDR3 reads CASRLPLGLPGKTQYF. The DNA of the CDR3 is TGTGCAAGTCGCTTACCCCTGGGACTACCGGGGAAGACCCAGTACTTC. The V gene is TRBV12-2, the J gene TRBJ2-5; the table assigns TRBD2, which was not confirmed against the DNA. TRBV12-2 is classified as a pseudogene. The CDR3 length is 16 residues.

The DNA for the CDR3 is TGTGCCAGCAGCATATACTCGGACTACTACGAGCAGTACTTC. It is translated as CASSIYSDYYEQYF. This chain connects TRBV5-6 to TRBJ2-7; tentatively, D is TRBD2 (6 bases). The CDR3 is 14 residues long. From germline, CDR1 is SGHDT and CDR2 YYEEEE. V was trimmed by 4 bases and J by 3 bases, leaving 14 bases between them. The variable domain in full, completed from reference TRBV5-6 and TRBJ2-7, reads DAGVTQSPTHLIKTRGQQVTLRCSPKSGHDTVSWYQQALGQGPQFIFQYYEEEERQRGNFPDRFSGHQFPNYSSELNVNALLLGDSALYLCASSIYSDYYEQYFGPGTRLTVT.

The chain is built from TRBV28 and TRBJ1-5; TRBD1 matches at 12 bases. The CDR3 runs to 18 residues. V trimming: 3 bases; J trimming: 0 bases; junction bases outside the gene matches: 6. In germline, CDR1 is MDHEN, CDR2 SYDVKM. CDR3 sequence reads: CASSFGTGGPVSNQPQHF. As DNA, the CDR3 is TGTGCCAGCAGTTTCGGGACAGGGGGCCCCGTTAGCAATCAGCCCCAGCATTTT.

The rearrangement links TRBV6-6 to TRBJ2-5, with TRBD2 identical over 10 bases. The V segment lost 4 bases and the J segment 5 bases; nucleotides outside the gene matches: 7. The germline V gene has CDR1 MNHNY and CDR2 SVGAGI (reference sequence). This CDR3 region has 15 residues. The CDR3 DNA is TGTGCCAGCAGTTCTAGCGGGAGTTTGGGTGAGACCCAGTACTTC. It codes for CASSSSGSLGETQYF.

The chain is built from TRBV2 and TRBJ2-7, with D possibly being TRBD2 (5 bases). The CDR3 sequence is 13 residues long. Germline CDR1 and CDR2: SNHLY and FYNNEI. Trimming shortened V by 4 bases and J by 5 bases, and 12 bases separated the two germline ends. As DNA, the CDR3 is TGTGCCAGCAGTGGAACAGAGGGCCACGAGCAGTACTTC. Its protein product is CASSGTEGHEQYF.

This sequence joins TRBV28 and TRBJ1-1; TRBD1 matches at 7 bases. The CDR3 has 15 amino acids. Trimming at V came to 2 bases and at J to 2 bases, leaving 5 bases not matched to a gene. The germline CDR1 and CDR2 sequences are MDHEN and SYDVKM. Here the CDR3 reads CASSLGQATNTEAFF. The CDR3 bases are TGTGCCAGCAGTTTAGGACAGGCGACTAACACTGAAGCTTTCTTT. The complete variable domain, with remaining parts taken from reference TRBV28 and TRBJ1-1, reads DVKVTQSSRYLVKRTGEKVFLECVQDMDHENMFWYRQDPGLGLRLIYFSYDVKMKEKGDIPEGYSVSREKKERFSLILESASTNQTSMYLCASSLGQATNTEAFFGQGTRLTVV.